A single T cell receptor beta chain is shown here with its context. Its specificity is unknown. One end of the junction varies from germline; a read error may be responsible. RNA was extracted from bulk tissue without any cell sorting. This non-tumor lung sample came from over 3 cm beyond the tumor edge. This sample was included in a study of tumor and adjacent non-tumor tissue in lung cancer. Three rounds of nested PCR, following a modified ARM-PCR protocol, produced the TCRbeta library. TCRdb analysed the multiplex PCR reads with MiXCR anew, one entry per CDR3 protein. Among approximately 80,000 distinct CDR3 sequences listed, approximately 80% were seen once. This CDR3 contains 16 residues. Germline V gene data show CDR1 as SGHRS and CDR2 as YFSETQ. Study-level results: Tumor repertoires had a smaller top 100 clone share than normal lung.

The V gene is TRBV5-1, the J gene TRBJ2-3; a possible D gene is TRBD1 (6 bases). The specimen sequenced was distant non-tumor lung tissue. The TCR sequence derives from a man between 60 and 75 years old with non-small cell lung cancer. CDR3 loop: CASSLWTALSTDTHYF. The CDR3 DNA reads as TGCGCCAGCAGCTTGTGGACAGCCCTTAGCACAGATACGCATTATTTT. The full variable domain, its missing parts supplied by reference TRBV5-1 and TRBJ2-3, is KAGVTQTPRYLIKTRGQQVTLSCSPISGHRSVSWYQQTPGQGLQFLFEYFSETQRNKGNFPGRFSGRQFSNSRSEMNVSTLELGDSALYLCASSLWTALSTDTHYFGPGTRLTVL.